The rows below give T cell receptor beta chains drawn from one sample of a study of OX40 agonist ivuxolimab in advanced cancers. The data were produced by immunoSEQ multiplex PCR, yet TCRdb's version contains in-frame clones alone and is incomplete. This repertoire shows approximately 10,000 clones, 70% to 80% found once; its top ten account for approximately 30%. The sequences come from CD4+ or CD8+ T cells sorted from blood, collected in a trial of the OX40 agonist ivuxolimab. The receptors originated from an adult with an advanced solid tumor such as melanoma, head and neck, liver or kidney cancer. Both conserved end residues are part of each CDR3. The D gene is left open where the match is weak. Not all rows give a size; the values are once, few, many and, for expanded clones, a class.

clone size,J gene,D gene,V gene,CDR3 protein,CDR3 DNA
few,TRBJ1-1,NA,TRBV5-1,CASSFWREGTEAFF,TGCGCCAGCAGCTTCTGGAGGGAGGGGACTGAAGCTTTCTTT
medium-sized,TRBJ1-4,TRBD1,TRBV28,CASSRDRGGGNEKLFF,TGTGCCAGCAGCCGGGACAGGGGAGGTGGTAATGAAAAACTGTTTTTT
NA,TRBJ2-1,NA,TRBV5-5,CASGRTGRDNEQFF,TGTGCCAGCGGACGTACAGGGAGGGACAATGAGCAGTTCTTC
NA,TRBJ2-5,TRBD1,TRBV2,CASSDTGQGHQETQYF,TGTGCCAGCAGCGACACGGGACAGGGGCACCAAGAGACCCAGTACTTC
NA,TRBJ2-5,NA,TRBV6-1,CASSEPIGNSETQYF,TGTGCCAGCAGTGAACCTATAGGCAATTCAGAGACCCAGTACTTC
few,TRBJ2-2,TRBD2,TRBV2,CASSDRAGGQGTGELFF,TGTGCCAGCAGTGATAGAGCGGGAGGCCAGGGCACCGGGGAGCTGTTTTTT
few,TRBJ2-7,TRBD1,TRBV25-1,CASSVTTGAREYEQYF,TGTGCCAGCAGCGTCACAACAGGGGCCCGGGAATACGAGCAGTACTTC
NA,TRBJ2-7,NA,TRBV4-1,CASSRGGEQYF,TGCGCCAGCAGCAGGGGTGGCGAGCAGTACTTC
NA,TRBJ2-1,NA,TRBV6-4,CASSPGGTEQFF,TGTGCCAGCAGTCCGGGGGGCACTGAGCAGTTCTTC
NA,TRBJ2-3,NA,TRBV6-4,CASSEASEDGTDTQYF,TGTGCCAGCAGTGAGGCTAGCGAGGATGGCACAGATACGCAGTATTTT
NA,TRBJ2-7,TRBD1,TRBV6-1,CASSHPGQGVYEQYF,TGTGCCAGCAGTCATCCGGGACAGGGGGTCTACGAGCAGTACTTC
few,TRBJ2-7,TRBD1,TRBV30,CAAEKLTDRAEQYF,TGTGCCGCGGAAAAACTCACGGACAGGGCCGAGCAGTACTTC
NA,TRBJ1-1,TRBD1,TRBV29-1,CSVGETGGMVDEAFF,TGCAGCGTTGGAGAGACAGGGGGCATGGTTGATGAAGCTTTCTTT
NA,TRBJ1-2,NA,TRBV6-5,CASSEGAEYGYTF,TGTGCCAGCAGTGAAGGGGCCGAATATGGCTACACCTTC
few,TRBJ2-6,NA,TRBV6-1,CASSDKWDGANVLTF,TGTGCCAGCAGTGATAAATGGGATGGGGCCAACGTCCTGACTTTC
NA,TRBJ1-1,NA,TRBV28,CASSWGPVGTEAFF,TGTGCCAGCAGCTGGGGCCCCGTCGGCACTGAAGCTTTCTTT
NA,TRBJ2-7,NA,TRBV5-4,CASSLEWDPSYEQYF,TGTGCCAGCAGCTTGGAGTGGGATCCCTCCTACGAGCAGTACTTC
NA,TRBJ2-1,TRBD1,TRBV2,CASNRGLQDYNEQFF,TGTGCCAGCAATAGGGGGCTTCAGGATTACAATGAGCAGTTCTTC
NA,TRBJ1-1,TRBD1,TRBV6-5,CASSYNDRVEAFF,TGTGCCAGCAGTTACAACGACAGGGTTGAAGCTTTCTTT
NA,TRBJ2-5,NA,TRBV5-1,CASSLGQGRPQETQYF,TGCGCCAGCAGCTTGGGGCAGGGCAGGCCCCAAGAGACCCAGTACTTC
NA,TRBJ2-7,TRBD2,TRBV5-6,CASRPRTSGNEQYF,TGTGCCAGCAGGCCCCGGACTAGCGGGAACGAGCAGTACTTC
NA,TRBJ2-1,NA,TRBV9,CASSVSGAEQFF,TGTGCCAGCAGCGTTTCGGGGGCTGAGCAGTTCTTC
NA,TRBJ2-7,NA,TRBV28,CASSLTPDSNSYEQYF,TGTGCCAGCAGTTTAACTCCAGACAGCAATTCCTACGAGCAGTACTTC
NA,TRBJ2-7,NA,TRBV2,CASLTQSGTAYEQYF,TGTGCCAGTTTAACCCAATCCGGGACGGCCTACGAGCAGTACTTC
few,TRBJ2-7,NA,TRBV4-1,CASSQVLSLEQYF,TGCGCCAGCAGCCAAGTACTTTCCCTCGAGCAGTACTTC
NA,TRBJ1-2,NA,TRBV13,CASSFKGDYGYTF,TGTGCCAGCAGCTTTAAGGGGGACTATGGCTACACCTTC
few,TRBJ2-3,NA,TRBV7-8,CASSLERRAITDTQYF,TGTGCCAGCAGCTTAGAAAGGCGGGCGATCACAGATACGCAGTATTTT
NA,TRBJ1-1,NA,TRBV6-4,CASSDRKGVGLNTEALF,TGTGCCAGCAGTGACAGGAAGGGGGTGGGGCTCAACACTGAAGCTCTCTTT
NA,TRBJ2-3,NA,TRBV6-6,CASRPLLGTTQYF,TGTGCCAGCAGACCCTTGTTGGGGACCACGCAGTATTTT
NA,TRBJ1-2,NA,TRBV5-5,CASSLFGAVGSGYTF,TGTGCCAGCAGCTTGTTCGGTGCAGTCGGGTCTGGCTACACCTTC
NA,TRBJ2-2,NA,TRBV19,CASTQRGTGELFF,TGTGCCAGTACCCAGAGGGGGACCGGGGAGCTGTTTTTT
NA,TRBJ2-1,NA,TRBV30,CAWDPGSGDNEQFF,TGTGCCTGGGACCCCGGGTCGGGAGACAATGAGCAGTTCTTC
NA,TRBJ2-7,NA,TRBV7-9,CASSLGQASYEQYF,TGTGCCAGCAGCTTAGGACAGGCTTCCTACGAGCAGTACTTC
few,TRBJ2-3,NA,TRBV27,CASSLTPFTDTQYF,TGTGCCAGCAGTTTGACTCCCTTCACAGATACGCAGTATTTT
NA,TRBJ1-2,NA,TRBV30,CAWSVPGAGYTF,TGTGCCTGGAGTGTACCTGGGGCTGGCTACACCTTC
NA,TRBJ2-3,NA,TRBV6-1,CATDLGGTDTQYF,TGTGCCACCGACCTAGGGGGCACAGATACGCAGTATTTT
NA,TRBJ2-2,NA,TRBV7-9,CASSLDGKNTGELFF,TGTGCCAGCAGCTTAGACGGAAAGAACACCGGGGAGCTGTTTTTT
NA,TRBJ2-3,TRBD2,TRBV18,CASSPPEAGYDTQYF,TGTGCCAGCTCACCACCAGAAGCGGGATACGATACGCAGTATTTT
NA,TRBJ2-1,NA,TRBV9,CASSSQGNSYNEQFF,TGTGCCAGCAGCTCGCAGGGTAACTCCTACAATGAGCAGTTCTTC
NA,TRBJ2-7,TRBD2,TRBV5-4,CASSLESGGYEQYF,TGTGCCAGCAGCTTGGAGAGCGGGGGGTACGAGCAGTACTTC
NA,TRBJ2-7,NA,TRBV30,CAWNIGSSYEQYF,TGTGCCTGGAACATAGGTAGCTCCTACGAGCAGTACTTC